Listed below are T cell receptor beta chains from one sample, sequenced in a study of regulatory T cells in long-lasting Graves disease. One entry per CDR3 protein results from TCRdb running MiXCR on the multiplex PCR reads. The sample includes fewer than 500,000 distinct CDR3 sequences, around 15% of them seen just once. The sample was also linked to a second study, of T cells in Graves' hyperthyroidism and ophthalmopathy.

The starting material was peripheral blood mononuclear cells (PBMCs), obtained at new diagnosis, from a patient treated with antithyroid drugs. These receptors were collected from a man aged 35-49 years with Graves disease. CDR3s include the opening cysteine and the closing phenylalanine or tryptophan. D genes are given only for firm matches. Part of the rows lack a size; the others show once, few, many or a class for expanded clones.

clone size	J gene	D gene	V gene	CDR3 DNA	CDR3 protein
NA	TRBJ1-6	NA	TRBV12-3/TRBV12-4	TGTGCCAGCAGCCCGACCGGGAGAAGACCCCTCCACTTT	CASSPTGRRPLHF
NA	TRBJ2-1	TRBD2	TRBV20-1	TGCAGTGCTAGAGAATATGGACTAGCGGGAGGGAAGGGGCTCTACAATGAGCAGTTCTTC	CSAREYGLAGGKGLYNEQFF
many	TRBJ1-2	NA	TRBV3-1	TGTGCCAGCAGCCAAGGGACGCCCTATGGCTACACCTTC	CASSQGTPYGYTF
many	TRBJ1-2	NA	TRBV3-1	TGTGCCAGCAGCCCCACGAAACAGGGAGGCTACACCTTC	CASSPTKQGGYTF
few	TRBJ2-6	NA	TRBV2	TGTGCCAGTATCGGACAGTTATCGAGCTCTGGGGCCAACGTCCTGACTTTC	CASIGQLSSSGANVLTF
many	TRBJ2-1	TRBD1	TRBV11-3	TGTGCCAGCAGCTCGTTAAATACAGGGGTAAATGAGCAGTTCTTC	CASSSLNTGVNEQFF
NA	TRBJ2-5	TRBD2	TRBV20-1	TGCAGTGCTAGAGCCGGGACTAGCGGGAGGGAAGAGACCCAGTACTTC	CSARAGTSGREETQYF
few	TRBJ2-5	TRBD1	TRBV7-9	TGTGCCAGCAGCCACCGACAGGGTTTAGAGACCCAGTACTTC	CASSHRQGLETQYF
many	TRBJ2-1	NA	TRBV12-3/TRBV12-4	TGTGCCAGCAGCCGTGGGACGCCTCCCCGCTCCTACAATGAGCAGTTCTTC	CASSRGTPPRSYNEQFF
many	TRBJ2-3	NA	TRBV6-2/TRBV6-3	TGTGCCAGCAGTGACCGTCCCTTGCGGACAAGCACAGATACGCAGTATTTT	CASSDRPLRTSTDTQYF
many	TRBJ2-5	NA	TRBV20-1	TGCAGTGCTAAGGGCAGGAGTCAAGAGACCCAGTACTTC	CSAKGRSQETQYF
NA	TRBJ2-1	NA	TRBV20-1	TGCAGTGCTAGAGATGAGACATACGGGTATGAGCAGTTCTTC	CSARDETYGYEQFF
many	TRBJ2-7	NA	TRBV5-1	TGCGCCAGCAGCCTGGACGCCTCCTACGAGCAGTACTTC	CASSLDASYEQYF
few	TRBJ2-5	NA	TRBV5-4	TGTGCCAGCAGCTTGGAGGACGCACAAGAGACCCAGTACTTC	CASSLEDAQETQYF
few	TRBJ1-5	NA	TRBV5-1	TGCGCCAATCCAGACGGTAGCAATCAGCCCCAGCATTTT	CANPDGSNQPQHF
NA	TRBJ2-7	TRBD1	TRBV28	TGTGCCAGCAGCCACGGGACAGGGAGCCCCTACGAGCAGTACTTC	CASSHGTGSPYEQYF
many	TRBJ2-7	NA	TRBV28	TGTGCCAGCAGCCCAACCGGGCGTCCCTACGAGCAGTACTTC	CASSPTGRPYEQYF
many	TRBJ1-6	TRBD1	TRBV2	TGTGCCAGCAGTGAAGGGACAGGGTCCTATAATTCACCCCTCCACTTT	CASSEGTGSYNSPLHF
NA	TRBJ2-2	NA	TRBV29-1	TGCAGCGTTGCAGCATCTGGGAACACCGGGGAGCTGTTTTTT	CSVAASGNTGELFF
few	TRBJ2-7	NA	TRBV13	TGTGCCAGCAGCTTACAACAAGGTCTCGAGCAGTACTTC	CASSLQQGLEQYF
NA	TRBJ2-7	TRBD1	TRBV28	TGTGCCAGCAGTAGCTCCGGGACAGAATTCTACGAGCAGTACTTC	CASSSSGTEFYEQYF
many	TRBJ2-1	NA	TRBV27	TGTGCCAGCAGTTTATCCAGCCTGGAGAATGAGCAGTTCTTC	CASSLSSLENEQFF
many	TRBJ2-3	TRBD2	TRBV27	TGTGCCAGCAGTCTACTAGCGGGAGCGGCAGATACGCAGTATTTT	CASSLLAGAADTQYF
many	TRBJ1-2	TRBD1	TRBV30	TGTGCCTGGGCACCGGGACAGTGGGGCTACACCTTC	CAWAPGQWGYTF
many	TRBJ2-1	TRBD2	TRBV7-8	TGTGCCAGCAGCTTGGGAGAGCGGGAGCGATGGAATGAGCAGTTCTTC	CASSLGERERWNEQFF
few	TRBJ2-3	TRBD1	TRBV19	TGTGCCAGTAGTAAGACCGGGACAGGAGTCACAGATACGCAGTATTTT	CASSKTGTGVTDTQYF
NA	TRBJ2-2	TRBD1	TRBV28	TGTGCCAGCAGTTTTGGGGGCGGACAGGGGAACACCGGGGAGCTGTTTTTT	CASSFGGGQGNTGELFF
NA	TRBJ2-7	NA	TRBV19	TGTGCCAGTAGTATAGCGGTGGGCAGTAACCATCCCTACGAGCAGTACTTC	CASSIAVGSNHPYEQYF
many	TRBJ2-5	TRBD1	TRBV27	TGTGCCAGCAGTCGGGACAGGGATGGAGAGACCCAGTACTTC	CASSRDRDGETQYF
few	TRBJ2-1	NA	TRBV12-3/TRBV12-4	TGTGCCAGCAGTTTCGGTAGGACTGGCGAGCAGTTCTTC	CASSFGRTGEQFF
many	TRBJ2-7	NA	TRBV7-9	TGTGCCAGCAGCCGGGCCGGCTCCTACGAGCAGTACTTC	CASSRAGSYEQYF
NA	TRBJ2-3	NA	TRBV19	TGTGCCAGTAGTATGTCGTGGGATACGCAGTATTTT	CASSMSWDTQYF
many	TRBJ2-7	TRBD2	TRBV9	TGTGCCAGCAGCGTTGGGGGAGGGGACGAGCAGTACTTC	CASSVGGGDEQYF
many	TRBJ2-2	NA	TRBV5-1	TGCGCCAGCAGCTTGTTCCCGGATAACACCGGGGAGCTGTTTTTT	CASSLFPDNTGELFF
NA	TRBJ2-2	TRBD2	TRBV28	TGTGCCAGCAGTTTGGGACTAGCGGGAGGGTTTGGGGAGCTGTTTTTT	CASSLGLAGGFGELFF
NA	TRBJ2-5	NA	TRBV12-3/TRBV12-4	TGTGCCAGCAGTTTTGCCAGGGGCTTGAAGACCCAGTACTTC	CASSFARGLKTQYF
NA	TRBJ1-5	NA	TRBV30	TGTGCCTGGAGTGTACCCGGGAAGCACAATCAGCCCCAGCATTTT	CAWSVPGKHNQPQHF
many	TRBJ2-3	TRBD2	TRBV6-2/TRBV6-3	TGTGCCAGCAGTTACCGGGGGGGGCCGAGCACAGATACGCAGTATTTT	CASSYRGGPSTDTQYF
many	TRBJ2-2	NA	TRBV11-2	TGTGCCAGCAGCCTGCGGGACTCGGACACCGGGGAGCTGTTTTTT	CASSLRDSDTGELFF
few	TRBJ1-5	NA	TRBV20-1	TGCAGTGCTAGAGACATAGGGGATAGCAATCAGCCCCAGCATTTT	CSARDIGDSNQPQHF
NA	TRBJ2-7	NA	TRBV20-1	TGCAGTGTTGGGTCCTACGAGCAGTACTTC	CSVGSYEQYF
NA	TRBJ1-5	TRBD1	TRBV18	TGTGCCGGCTCACCGCGGGACAGGGTTGGCAATCAGCCCCAGCATTTT	CAGSPRDRVGNQPQHF
many	TRBJ2-1	TRBD2	TRBV5-1	TGCGCCAGCAGCTTCCCTGGGACTAACTACAATGAGCAGTTCTTC	CASSFPGTNYNEQFF
many	TRBJ2-7	TRBD2	TRBV20-1	TGCAGTGCTAGCGGTAGCGGGAGCTACGAGCAGTACTTC	CSASGSGSYEQYF
many	TRBJ1-6	NA	TRBV12-3/TRBV12-4	TGTGCCAGCACTAAAACCTCGGGCGGAAAGGGAACACCCCTCCACTTT	CASTKTSGGKGTPLHF